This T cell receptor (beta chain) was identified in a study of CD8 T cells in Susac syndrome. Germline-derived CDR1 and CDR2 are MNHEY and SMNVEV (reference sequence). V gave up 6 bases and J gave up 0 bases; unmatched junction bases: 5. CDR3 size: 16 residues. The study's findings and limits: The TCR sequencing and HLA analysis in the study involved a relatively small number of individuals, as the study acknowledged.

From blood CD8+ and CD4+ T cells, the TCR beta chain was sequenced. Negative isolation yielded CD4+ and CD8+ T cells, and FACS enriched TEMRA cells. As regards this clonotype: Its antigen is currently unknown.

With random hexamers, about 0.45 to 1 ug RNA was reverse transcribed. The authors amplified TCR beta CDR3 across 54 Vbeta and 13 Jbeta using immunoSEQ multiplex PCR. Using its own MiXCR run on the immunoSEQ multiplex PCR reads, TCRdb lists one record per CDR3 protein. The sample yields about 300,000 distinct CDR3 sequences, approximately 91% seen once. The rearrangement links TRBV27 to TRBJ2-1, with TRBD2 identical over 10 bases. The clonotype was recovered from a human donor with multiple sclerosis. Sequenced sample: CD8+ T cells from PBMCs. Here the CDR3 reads CASSRLAGLSYNEQFF. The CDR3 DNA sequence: TGTGCCAGCAGCCGACTAGCGGGTCTCTCCTACAATGAGCAGTTCTTC.